This record looks at one T cell receptor beta chain sequence and its context. The antigen is not known. This sample is part of a study of cytomegalovirus exposure and HLA in healthy donors. Study-wide points: Per published reports, the classifier diagnosed cytomegalovirus status with high specificity and sensitivity. TCR beta V- and J-gene trimming, according to a later analysis, was linked to a missense DCLRE1C variant.

CDR1 ENHRY and CDR2 SYGVKD come from the germline V gene. The CDR3 has 14 amino acids. V shed 7 bases and J 0 bases; nucleotides not matched to a gene: 4. The PCR employed 60 Vbeta primers together with 13 Jbeta primers. Profiling relied on immunoSEQ multiplex PCR, and the TCRdb table lists in-frame clones only, not all of them. The repertoire table contains about 190,000 clones. This sequence joins TRBV10-3 and TRBJ2-3, with 7 bases that match TRBD1. The sequenced material came from PBMCs. This clonotype was obtained from a woman in her twenties or thirties in good health and CMV-seropositive. CDR3 protein: CAITGQESTDTQYF. CDR3 nucleotide sequence: TGTGCCATCACTGGACAGGAGAGCACAGATACGCAGTATTTT.